This TCR beta chain was sequenced during a study of Graves' ophthalmopathy and Graves' hyperthyroidism (dated by TCRdb to the late 2010s). Notes on the research overall: Peripheral blood samples were taken at the time of initial diagnosis, before any treatment was given. In over 5 hyperthyroidism patients, the T-cell repertoire of thyroid tissue was compared with the T-cell repertoire of blood. To explore V-J signatures that distinguish ophthalmopathy from hyperthyroidism, a discovery set of around 100 patients was enrolled, made up of over 40 with ophthalmopathy and some 56 with stable hyperthyroidism. In total, over 130 blood samples were TCR-sequenced: 43 ophthalmopathy, around 75 hyperthyroidism and roughly 17 hyperthyroidism-to-ophthalmopathy patients. An independent validation cohort was composed of around 19 hyperthyroidism patients and about 17 patients who later progressed from hyperthyroidism to ophthalmopathy. For training and testing, the 100 or so patients in the discovery cohort were randomly divided in a 7:3 ratio. To tell Graves' ophthalmopathy apart from Graves' hyperthyroidism, and to predict which patients would progress to ophthalmopathy, the study relied on TCR beta repertoire signatures. Once sampling was done, hyperthyroidism patients were given methimazole at a starting dose of 30 mg daily, while ophthalmopathy patients were given high-dose intravenous methylprednisolone.

For repertoire sequencing, TCR beta CDR3 regions were amplified from RNA transcripts. The first round of RT-PCR was done with HTBI primers and the Qiagen OneStep RT-PCR kit, and was followed by a second round of multiplex PCR, then size selection and purification. The libraries underwent paired-end sequencing with 100 bp reads on an Illumina HiSeq2000. The authors processed their data as follows. Reads were processed with SOAPnuke, discarding reads with adapters, uncalled bases, mean Phred below 15, or no exact constant-primer or identifier match. COPE v1.2.5 was used to merge the high-quality paired reads. Clonotypes were defined as unique nucleotide sequences and were aligned to IMGT TRB V, D and J references using MiTCR v1.1. The analysis was limited to V-J combinations with a frequency above 0.0001, which together covered 99% to 99.2% of repertoires. For each V-J combination, a TCR clonal expansion and chaos score was defined as F50 clonal expansion divided by the chaos observed in the TCRdist matrix. Welch's t-statistics and random forest were used to reduce the features to about a dozen V-J combinations, which were then used as input to a naive Bayes classifier. Thyroid-blood repertoire similarity was quantified with the Morisita-Horn index. Using fastp trimming at Q25 and MiXCR clonotype assembly, TCRdb reanalyzed the public sequencing data and kept in-frame beta chains. Duplicate CDR3 protein sequences are folded into a single record with the most common DNA and genes. It is TCRdb's table, rather than the study itself, that gives the V and J calls and clone size. The sample profile shows more than 300,000 distinct CDR3 sequences; about 16% of them were found once. Together, the top ten hold approximately 7% of the sample.

Hyperthyroidism was defined as stable when no progression to ophthalmopathy occurred within 18 months of follow-up. Patients with hyperthyroidism were aged 18 to 65 years, had been newly diagnosed, and had a disease duration of less than 2 months. Patients were excluded if they had other autoimmune diseases, uncontrolled infections, pregnancy or lactation. Diagnosis was based on clinical symptoms, serum thyroxine, TRAb, thyroid ultrasound and orbital computed tomography. Using Ficoll-Paque density gradient centrifugation, PBMCs were isolated from over 8.5 ml of fresh peripheral blood. Total RNA was extracted using Trizol reagent, and RNA quality was checked on an Agilent 2100 Bioanalyzer. Overall study outcomes, separate from this receptor: Most of the expanded thyroid clonotypes with a frequency above 0.001 were also detected in blood, and it was suggested that the thyroid immune response may be reflected by blood repertoires. In validation, the model predicted ophthalmopathy progression with 70.59% sensitivity and approximately 72% specificity; 12 predicted patients were CT-confirmed with GO in a median of approximately six months. Sample size was not statistically predetermined, and group allocation was not concealed from the investigators. Ophthalmopathy was separated from stable hyperthyroidism by the 13-signature model with more than 85% sensitivity and approximately 84% specificity in cross-validation and with 80%/75% in the test set.

Many counts were recorded for this clonotype. Its antigen specificity is not known. Base qualities are not at hand, and no much larger clone is one base apart. Per the germline V gene, MNHNS is the CDR1 and SASEGT is the CDR2. Trimming at the junction amounts to 7 bases on V and 2 bases on J, and the germline ends lie 12 bases apart. Including cysteine and phenylalanine, the CDR3 has 13 amino acids. Only CDR3 DNA is held: 39 bases, read in frame from base 1. The chain is made from TRBV6-1 and TRBJ2-7; the D gene is perhaps TRBD1 or TRBD2, each of them matching over 6 bases. Sequencing used peripheral blood. This receptor was identified in a woman between 18 and 29 years old with stable Graves' hyperthyroidism. Donor details come from another sample of the same person, matched by shared clones. Read as DNA, the sequence is TGTGCCAGCACCCCGGGGGCCACCTACGAGCAGTACTTC. It codes for CASTPGATYEQYF.